This section outlines one T cell receptor (beta chain) sequence together with its context. The antigen is not known. This sample is drawn from a study of cytomegalovirus exposure and HLA in healthy donors. Study results and limitations: Three CMV-associated chains were confirmed in vitro to be specific for CMV antigens. The study flagged some 180 TCR beta chains as cytomegalovirus-associated.

The CDR3 length is 16 residues. Germline V gene lookup returns CDR1 MNHEY and CDR2 SMNVEV (reference sequence). V was clipped by 2 bases and J by 4 bases; unmatched bases: 7. TCRdb's copy holds only in-frame clones and misses some; the assay was immunoSEQ multiplex PCR. This table has over 150,000 clones, about 86% appearing once. The gene calls are TRBV27 and TRBJ1-1, with TRBD1 matching 10 bases. The clonotype originates from a human donor in good health. The sample was PBMCs. This CDR3 is CASSLNTDRGSTEAFF. The DNA for the CDR3 is TGTGCCAGCAGTTTAAACACGGACAGGGGGAGCACTGAAGCTTTCTTT.